This T cell receptor beta chain comes out of a study of blood T cell repertoires in COVID-19. Membership in each cohort depended on participant-reported clinical history. This clone was seen a single time. Trimming left V 0 bases short and J 4 bases short, with 9 bases between. From germline, CDR1 is SNHLY and CDR2 FYNNEI. The CDR3 runs 14 residues. Here immunoSEQ multiplex PCR was the method, and the copy in TCRdb shows in-frame clones only, minus some. The sample holds roughly 220,000 clones, roughly nine tenths seen once. The sequence was collected from a woman between 18 and 29 years old in a cohort exposed to, infected with or recovered from COVID-19 (not recorded which). V is TRBV2 and J is TRBJ1-1, with D perhaps TRBD1 (6 bases). Sequencing was carried out using PBMCs or T cells enriched from blood (not recorded which). CDR3 amino acids: CASSEATGLTEAFF. The CDR3 DNA reads as TGTGCCAGCAGTGAAGCTACAGGGCTCACTGAAGCTTTCTTT.